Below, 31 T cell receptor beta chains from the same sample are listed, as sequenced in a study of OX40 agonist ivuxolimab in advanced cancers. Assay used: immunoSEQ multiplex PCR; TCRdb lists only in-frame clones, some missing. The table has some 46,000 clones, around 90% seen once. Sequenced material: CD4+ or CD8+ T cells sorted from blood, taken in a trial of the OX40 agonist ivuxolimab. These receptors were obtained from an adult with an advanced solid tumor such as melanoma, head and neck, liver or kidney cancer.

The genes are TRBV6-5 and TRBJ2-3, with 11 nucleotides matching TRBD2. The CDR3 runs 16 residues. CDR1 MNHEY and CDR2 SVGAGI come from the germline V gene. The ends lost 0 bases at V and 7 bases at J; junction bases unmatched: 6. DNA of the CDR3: TGTGCCAGCAGTTACTCCCCACTAGCGGGGGAAAATACGCAGTATTTT. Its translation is CASSYSPLAGENTQYF.

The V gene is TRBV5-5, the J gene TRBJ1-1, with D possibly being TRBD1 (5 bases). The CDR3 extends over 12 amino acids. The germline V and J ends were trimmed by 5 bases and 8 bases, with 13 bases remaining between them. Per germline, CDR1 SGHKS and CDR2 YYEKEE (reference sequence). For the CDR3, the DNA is TGTGCCAGCAGTTTCACCCCAGGGGAAGCTTTCTTT. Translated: CASSFTPGEAFF.

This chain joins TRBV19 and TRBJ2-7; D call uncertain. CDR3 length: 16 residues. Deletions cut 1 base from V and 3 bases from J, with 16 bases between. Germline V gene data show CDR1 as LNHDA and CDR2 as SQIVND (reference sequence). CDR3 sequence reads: CASSIVHRAWGYEQYF. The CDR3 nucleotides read TGTGCCAGTAGTATAGTGCACCGAGCATGGGGCTACGAGCAGTACTTC.

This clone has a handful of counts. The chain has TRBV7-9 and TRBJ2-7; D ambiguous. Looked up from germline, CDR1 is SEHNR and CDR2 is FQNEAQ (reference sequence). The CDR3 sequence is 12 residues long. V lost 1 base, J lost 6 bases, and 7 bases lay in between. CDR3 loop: CASSLGSFEQYF. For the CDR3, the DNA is TGTGCCAGCAGCTTAGGATCGTTCGAGCAGTACTTC.

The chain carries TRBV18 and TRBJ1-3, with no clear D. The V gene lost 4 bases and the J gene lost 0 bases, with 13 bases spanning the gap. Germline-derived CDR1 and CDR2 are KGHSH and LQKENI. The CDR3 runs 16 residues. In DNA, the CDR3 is TGTGCCAGCTCACTTGCGGACGGATACTCTGGAAACACCATATATTTT. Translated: CASSLADGYSGNTIYF.

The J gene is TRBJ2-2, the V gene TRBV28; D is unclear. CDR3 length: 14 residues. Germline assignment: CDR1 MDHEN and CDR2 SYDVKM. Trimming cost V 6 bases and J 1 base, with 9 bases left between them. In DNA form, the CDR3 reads TGTGCCAGCAGCCCGGAACAGAACACCGGGGAGCTGTTTTTT. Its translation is CASSPEQNTGELFF.

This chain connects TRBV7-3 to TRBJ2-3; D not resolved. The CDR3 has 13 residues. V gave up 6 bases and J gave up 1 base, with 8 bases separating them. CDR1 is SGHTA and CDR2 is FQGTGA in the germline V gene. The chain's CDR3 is CASSLKGTDTQYF. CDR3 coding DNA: TGTGCCAGCAGTCTAAAGGGCACAGATACGCAGTATTTT.

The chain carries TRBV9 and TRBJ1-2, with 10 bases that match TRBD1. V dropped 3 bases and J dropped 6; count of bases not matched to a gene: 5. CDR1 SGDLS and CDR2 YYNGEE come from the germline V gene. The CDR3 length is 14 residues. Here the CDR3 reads CASSGAGTGDGYTF. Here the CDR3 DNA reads TGTGCCAGCAGCGGAGCCGGGACAGGGGATGGCTACACCTTC. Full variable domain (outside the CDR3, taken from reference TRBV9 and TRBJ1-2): DSGVTQTPKHLITATGQRVTLRCSPRSGDLSVYWYQQSLDQGLQFLIQYYNGEERAKGNILERFSAQQFPDLHSELNLSSLELGDSALYFCASSGAGTGDGYTFGSGTRLTVV.

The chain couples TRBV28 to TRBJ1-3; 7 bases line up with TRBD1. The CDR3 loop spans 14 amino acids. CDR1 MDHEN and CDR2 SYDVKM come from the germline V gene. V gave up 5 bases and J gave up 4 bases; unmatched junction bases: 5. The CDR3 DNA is TGTGCCAGCAGTGCGACAGGGTTAGGAAACACCATATATTTT. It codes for CASSATGLGNTIYF. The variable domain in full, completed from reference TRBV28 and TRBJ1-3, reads DVKVTQSSRYLVKRTGEKVFLECVQDMDHENMFWYRQDPGLGLRLIYFSYDVKMKEKGDIPEGYSVSREKKERFSLILESASTNQTSMYLCASSATGLGNTIYFGEGSWLTVV.

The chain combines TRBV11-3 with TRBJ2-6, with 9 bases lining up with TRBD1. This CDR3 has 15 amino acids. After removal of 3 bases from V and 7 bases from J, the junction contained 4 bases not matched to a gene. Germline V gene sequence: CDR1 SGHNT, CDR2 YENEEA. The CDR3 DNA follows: TGTGCCAGCAGCTTGACAGGGGGACCAGCCAACGTCCTGACTTTC. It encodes CASSLTGGPANVLTF.

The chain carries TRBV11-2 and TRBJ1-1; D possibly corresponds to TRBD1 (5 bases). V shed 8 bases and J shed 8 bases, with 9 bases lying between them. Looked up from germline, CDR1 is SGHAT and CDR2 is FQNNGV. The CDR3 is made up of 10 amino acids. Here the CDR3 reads CASGDREAFF. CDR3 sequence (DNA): TGTGCCAGCGGTGACAGAGAAGCTTTCTTT.

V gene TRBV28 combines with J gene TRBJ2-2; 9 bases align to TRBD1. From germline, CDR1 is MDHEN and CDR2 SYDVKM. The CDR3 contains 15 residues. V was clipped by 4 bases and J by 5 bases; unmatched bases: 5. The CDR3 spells CASSSQDRGTGELFF. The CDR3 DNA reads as TGTGCCAGCAGTTCCCAGGACAGGGGAACCGGGGAGCTGTTTTTT.

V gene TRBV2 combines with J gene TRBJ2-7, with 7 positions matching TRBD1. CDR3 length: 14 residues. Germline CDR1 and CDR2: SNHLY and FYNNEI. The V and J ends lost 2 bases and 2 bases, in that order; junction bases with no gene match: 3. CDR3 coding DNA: TGTGCCAGCAGTGAACCGGGACAGACCTACGAGCAGTACTTC. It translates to CASSEPGQTYEQYF.

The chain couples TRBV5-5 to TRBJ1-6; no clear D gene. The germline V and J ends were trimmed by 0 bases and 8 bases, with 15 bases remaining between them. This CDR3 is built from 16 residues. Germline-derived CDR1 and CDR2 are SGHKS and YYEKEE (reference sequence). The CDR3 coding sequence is TGTGCCAGCAGCTTGGCGGCAGGAGGTTATGATTCACCCCTCCACTTT. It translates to CASSLAAGGYDSPLHF. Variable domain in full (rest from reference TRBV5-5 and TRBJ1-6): DAGVTQSPTHLIKTRGQQVTLRCSPISGHKSVSWYQQVLGQGPQFIFQYYEKEERGRGNFPDRFSARQFPNYSSELNVNALLLGDSALYLCASSLAAGGYDSPLHFGNGTRLTVT.

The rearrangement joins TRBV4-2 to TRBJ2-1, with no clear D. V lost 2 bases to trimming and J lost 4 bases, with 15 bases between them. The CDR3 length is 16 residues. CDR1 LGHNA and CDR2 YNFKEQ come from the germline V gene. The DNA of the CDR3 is TGTGCCAGCAGCCAAAAGAAGACACCCACTTACAATGAGCAGTTCTTC. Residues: CASSQKKTPTYNEQFF.

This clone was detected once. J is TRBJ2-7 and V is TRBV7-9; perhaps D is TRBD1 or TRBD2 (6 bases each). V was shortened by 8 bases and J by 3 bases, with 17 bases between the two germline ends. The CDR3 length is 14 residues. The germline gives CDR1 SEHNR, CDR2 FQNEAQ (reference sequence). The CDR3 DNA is TGTGCCAGCCGGGGGCCGTCCGACTACTACGAGCAGTACTTC. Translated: CASRGPSDYYEQYF.

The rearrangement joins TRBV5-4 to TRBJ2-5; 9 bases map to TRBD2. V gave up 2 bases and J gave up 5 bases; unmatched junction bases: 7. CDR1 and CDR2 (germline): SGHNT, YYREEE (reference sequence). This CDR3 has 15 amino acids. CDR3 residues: CASSLQRGEEETQYF. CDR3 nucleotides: TGTGCCAGCAGCTTACAGCGGGGGGAGGAGGAGACCCAGTACTTC.

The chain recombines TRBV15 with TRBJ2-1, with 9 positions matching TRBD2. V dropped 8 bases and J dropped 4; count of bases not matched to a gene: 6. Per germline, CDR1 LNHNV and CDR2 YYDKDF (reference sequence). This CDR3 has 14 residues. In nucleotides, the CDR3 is TGTGCCACCGGACCGCGGGGGGGATACAATGAGCAGTTCTTC. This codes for CATGPRGGYNEQFF.

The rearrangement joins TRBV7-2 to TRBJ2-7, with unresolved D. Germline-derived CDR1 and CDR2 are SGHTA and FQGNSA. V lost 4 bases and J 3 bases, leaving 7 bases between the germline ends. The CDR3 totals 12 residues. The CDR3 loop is CASSSPGYEQYF. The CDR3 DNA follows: TGTGCCAGCAGCTCCCCAGGCTACGAGCAGTACTTC.

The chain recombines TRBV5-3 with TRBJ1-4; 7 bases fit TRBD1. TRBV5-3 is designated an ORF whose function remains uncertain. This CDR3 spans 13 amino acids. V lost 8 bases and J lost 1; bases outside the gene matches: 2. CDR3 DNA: TGTGCCAGCTGGGACAGAACTAATGAAAAACTGTTTTTT. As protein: CASWDRTNEKLFF.

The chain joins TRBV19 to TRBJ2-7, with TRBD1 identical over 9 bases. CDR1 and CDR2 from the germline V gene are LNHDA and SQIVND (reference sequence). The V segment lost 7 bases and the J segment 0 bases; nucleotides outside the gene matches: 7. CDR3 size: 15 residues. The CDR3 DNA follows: TGTGCCAGTACTCCGGGACAGGGAAACTCCTACGAGCAGTACTTC. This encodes CASTPGQGNSYEQYF.

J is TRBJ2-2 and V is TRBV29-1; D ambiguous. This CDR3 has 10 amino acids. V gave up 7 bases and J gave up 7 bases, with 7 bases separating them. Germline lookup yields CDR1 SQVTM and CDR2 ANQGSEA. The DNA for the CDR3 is TGCAGCGCCTGGATCGGGGAGCTGTTTTTT. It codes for CSAWIGELFF.

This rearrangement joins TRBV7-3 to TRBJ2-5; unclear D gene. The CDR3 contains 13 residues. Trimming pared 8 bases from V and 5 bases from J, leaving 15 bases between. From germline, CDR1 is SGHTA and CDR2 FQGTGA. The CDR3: CASSEAGAETQYF. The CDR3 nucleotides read TGTGCCAGCTCTGAGGCAGGAGCCGAGACCCAGTACTTC.

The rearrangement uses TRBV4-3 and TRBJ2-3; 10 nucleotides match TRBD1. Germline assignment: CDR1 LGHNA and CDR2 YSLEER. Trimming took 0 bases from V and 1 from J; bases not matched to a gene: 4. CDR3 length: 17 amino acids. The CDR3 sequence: CASSQEATGGRTDTQYF. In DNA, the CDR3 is TGCGCCAGCAGCCAAGAGGCGACAGGGGGCCGCACAGATACGCAGTATTTT.

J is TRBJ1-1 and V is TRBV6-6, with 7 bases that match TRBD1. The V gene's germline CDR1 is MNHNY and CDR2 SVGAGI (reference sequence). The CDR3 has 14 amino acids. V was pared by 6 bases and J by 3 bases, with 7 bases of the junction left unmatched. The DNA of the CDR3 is TGTGCCAGCAGGATGACAGGGAAGGACACTGAAGCTTTCTTT. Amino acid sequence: CASRMTGKDTEAFF.

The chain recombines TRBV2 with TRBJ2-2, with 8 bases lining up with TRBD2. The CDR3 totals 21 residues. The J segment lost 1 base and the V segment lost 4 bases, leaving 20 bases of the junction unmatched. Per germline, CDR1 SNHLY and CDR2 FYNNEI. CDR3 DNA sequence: TGTGCCAGCAGTGGGATTACCTCGTCGGGAGGGGAGACCTTGAACACCGGGGAGCTGTTTTTT. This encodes CASSGITSSGGETLNTGELFF. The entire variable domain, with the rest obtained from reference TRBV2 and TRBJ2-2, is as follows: EPEVTQTPSHQVTQMGQEVILRCVPISNHLYFYWYRQILGQKVEFLVSFYNNEISEKSEIFDDQFSVERPDGSNFTLKIRSTKLEDSAMYFCASSGITSSGGETLNTGELFFGEGSRLTVL.

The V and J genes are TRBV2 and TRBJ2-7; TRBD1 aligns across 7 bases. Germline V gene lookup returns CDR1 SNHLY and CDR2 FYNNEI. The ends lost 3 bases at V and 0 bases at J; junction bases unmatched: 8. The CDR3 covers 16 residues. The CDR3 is CASSDPSGTASYEQYF. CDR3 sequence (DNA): TGTGCCAGCAGTGACCCCTCCGGGACAGCCTCCTACGAGCAGTACTTC.

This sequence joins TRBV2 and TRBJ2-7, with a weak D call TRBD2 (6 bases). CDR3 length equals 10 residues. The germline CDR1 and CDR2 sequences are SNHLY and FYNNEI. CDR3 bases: TGTGACTCATGGGGGGACGAGCAGTACTTC. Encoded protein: CDSWGDEQYF.

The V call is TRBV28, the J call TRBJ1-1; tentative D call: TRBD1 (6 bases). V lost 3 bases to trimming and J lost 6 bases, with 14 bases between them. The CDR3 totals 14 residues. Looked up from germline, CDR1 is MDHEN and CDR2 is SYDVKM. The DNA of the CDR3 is TGTGCCAGCAGTTTTAACAGGGTCGTCCCTGAAGCTTTCTTT. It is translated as CASSFNRVVPEAFF.

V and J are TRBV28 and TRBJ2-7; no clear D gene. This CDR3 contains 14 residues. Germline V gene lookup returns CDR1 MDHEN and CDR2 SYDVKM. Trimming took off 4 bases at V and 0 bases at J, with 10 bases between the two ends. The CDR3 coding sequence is TGTGCCAGCAGTTCACCGAAGACCTCCTACGAGCAGTACGTC. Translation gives CASSSPKTSYEQYV.

The CDR3 nucleotides read TGTGCCAGCAGCTTTGACAGCCCCTCTGGGGCCAACGTCCTGACTTTC. Translation: CASSFDSPSGANVLTF. The chain combines TRBV7-9 with TRBJ2-6; tentatively, D is TRBD1 (5 bases). The CDR3 has 16 residues. Germline V CDR1 and CDR2: SEHNR, FQNEAQ (reference sequence). Trimming removed 3 bases from V and 0 bases from J, with 9 bases in between.